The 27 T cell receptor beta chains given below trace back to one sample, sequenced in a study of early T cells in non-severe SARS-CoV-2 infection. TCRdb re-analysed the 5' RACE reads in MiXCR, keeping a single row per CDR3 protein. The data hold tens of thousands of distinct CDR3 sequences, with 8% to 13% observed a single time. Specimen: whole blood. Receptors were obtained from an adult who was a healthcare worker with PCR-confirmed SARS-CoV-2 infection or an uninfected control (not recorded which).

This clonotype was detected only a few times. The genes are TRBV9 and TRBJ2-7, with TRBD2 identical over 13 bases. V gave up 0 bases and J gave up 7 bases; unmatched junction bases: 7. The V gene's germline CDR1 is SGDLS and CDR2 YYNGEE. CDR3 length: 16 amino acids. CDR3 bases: TGTGCCAGCAGCGTAGGAACTAGCGGGAGGGCTTGGGAGCAGTACTTC. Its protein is CASSVGTSGRAWEQYF.

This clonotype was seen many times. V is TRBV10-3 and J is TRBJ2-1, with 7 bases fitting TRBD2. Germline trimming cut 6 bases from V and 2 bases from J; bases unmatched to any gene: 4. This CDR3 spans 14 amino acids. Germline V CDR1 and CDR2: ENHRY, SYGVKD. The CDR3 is CAISASGTYNEQFF. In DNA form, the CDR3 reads TGTGCCATCAGCGCTAGCGGCACCTACAATGAGCAGTTCTTC.

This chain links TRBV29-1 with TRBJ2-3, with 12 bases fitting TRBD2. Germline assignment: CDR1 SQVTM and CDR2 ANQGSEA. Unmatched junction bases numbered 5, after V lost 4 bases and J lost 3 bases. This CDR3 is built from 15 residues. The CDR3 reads CSVVGLAGPTDTQYF. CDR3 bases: TGCAGCGTTGTCGGACTAGCGGGGCCAACAGATACGCAGTATTTT.

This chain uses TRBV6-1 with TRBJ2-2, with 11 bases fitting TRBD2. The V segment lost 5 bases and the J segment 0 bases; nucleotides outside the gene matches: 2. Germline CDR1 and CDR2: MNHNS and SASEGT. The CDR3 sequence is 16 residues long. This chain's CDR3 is CASSIAGGANTGELFF. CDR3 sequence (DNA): TGTGCCAGCAGTATAGCGGGAGGGGCGAACACCGGGGAGCTGTTTTTT.

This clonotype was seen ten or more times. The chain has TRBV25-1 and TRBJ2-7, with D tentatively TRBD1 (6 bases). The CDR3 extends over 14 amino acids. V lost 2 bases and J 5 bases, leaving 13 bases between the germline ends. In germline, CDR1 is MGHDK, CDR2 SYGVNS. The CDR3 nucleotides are TGTGCCAGCAGTGAACCGGGACAAGGACACGAGCAGTACTTC. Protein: CASSEPGQGHEQYF.

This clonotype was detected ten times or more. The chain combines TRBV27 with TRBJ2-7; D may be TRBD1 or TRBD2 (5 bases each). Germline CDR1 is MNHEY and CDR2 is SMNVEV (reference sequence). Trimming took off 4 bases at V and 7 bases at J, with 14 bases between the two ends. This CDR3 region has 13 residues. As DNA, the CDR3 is TGTGCCAGCAGTTCGGGACCGGCATGGGAGCAGTACTTC. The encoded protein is CASSSGPAWEQYF.

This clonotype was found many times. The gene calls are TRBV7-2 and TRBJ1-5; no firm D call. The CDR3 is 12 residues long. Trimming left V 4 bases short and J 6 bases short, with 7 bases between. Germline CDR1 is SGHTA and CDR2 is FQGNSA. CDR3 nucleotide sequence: TGTGCCAGCAGCTCCTACGGTCAGCCCCAGCATTTT. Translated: CASSSYGQPQHF.

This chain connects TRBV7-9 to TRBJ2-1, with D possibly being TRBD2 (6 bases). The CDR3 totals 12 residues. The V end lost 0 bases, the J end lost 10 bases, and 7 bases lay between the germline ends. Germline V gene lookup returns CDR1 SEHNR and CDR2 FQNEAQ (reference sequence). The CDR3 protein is CASSLARGEQFF. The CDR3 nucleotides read TGTGCCAGCAGCTTAGCGCGGGGAGAGCAGTTCTTC.

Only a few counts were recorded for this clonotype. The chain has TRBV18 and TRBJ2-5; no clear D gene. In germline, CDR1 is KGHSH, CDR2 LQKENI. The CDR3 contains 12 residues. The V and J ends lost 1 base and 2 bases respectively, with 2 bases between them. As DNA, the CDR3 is TGTGCCAGCTCACCACAGCAAGAGACCCAGTACTTC. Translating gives CASSPQQETQYF.

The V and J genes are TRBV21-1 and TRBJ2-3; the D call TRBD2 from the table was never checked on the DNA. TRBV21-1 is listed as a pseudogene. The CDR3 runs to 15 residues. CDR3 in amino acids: CASRQGQTSTDTQYF. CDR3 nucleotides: TGTGCCAGCAGGCAAGGGCAGACTAGCACAGATACGCAGTATTTT.

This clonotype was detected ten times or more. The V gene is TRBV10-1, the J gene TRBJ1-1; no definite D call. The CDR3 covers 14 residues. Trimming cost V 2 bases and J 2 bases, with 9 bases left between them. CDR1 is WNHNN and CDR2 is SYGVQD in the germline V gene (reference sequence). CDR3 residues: CASSETTDNTEAFF. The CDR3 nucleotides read TGCGCCAGCAGTGAGACTACAGACAACACTGAAGCTTTCTTT.

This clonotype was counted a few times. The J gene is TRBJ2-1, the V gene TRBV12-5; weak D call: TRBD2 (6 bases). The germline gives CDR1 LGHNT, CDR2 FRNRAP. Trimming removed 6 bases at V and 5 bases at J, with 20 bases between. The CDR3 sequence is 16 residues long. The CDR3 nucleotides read TGTGCTAGTGGCCGAAACCCCTGGGAGGCCAACAATGAGCAGTTCTTC. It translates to CASGRNPWEANNEQFF. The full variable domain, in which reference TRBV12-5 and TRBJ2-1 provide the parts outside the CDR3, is DARVTQTPRHKVTEMGQEVTMRCQPILGHNTVFWYRQTMMQGLELLAYFRNRAPLDDSGMPKDRFSAEMPDATLATLKIQPSEPRDSAVYFCASGRNPWEANNEQFFGPGTRLTVL.

CDR3 in DNA: TGTGCCAGCAGCAAAGCGCTTTATTTCCTGGCTAGCCTGCTACACGAAGATACGCAGTATTTT. It encodes CASSKALYFLASLLHEDTQYF. The chain recombines TRBV21-1 with TRBJ2-3; the DNA was not used to check the table's D call, TRBD2. TRBV21-1 is deemed a pseudogene. This CDR3 contains 21 residues.

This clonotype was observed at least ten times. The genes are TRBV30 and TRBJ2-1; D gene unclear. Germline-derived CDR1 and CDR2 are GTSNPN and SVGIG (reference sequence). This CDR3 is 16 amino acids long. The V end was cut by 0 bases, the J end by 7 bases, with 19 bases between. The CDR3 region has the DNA TGTGCCTGGAGTGTACTATTCACATTTACCCAGAATGAGCAGTTCTTC. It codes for CAWSVLFTFTQNEQFF.

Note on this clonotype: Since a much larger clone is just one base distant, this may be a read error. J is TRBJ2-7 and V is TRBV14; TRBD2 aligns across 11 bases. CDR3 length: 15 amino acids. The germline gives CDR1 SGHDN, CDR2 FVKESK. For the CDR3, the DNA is TGTGCCAGCAGCCCGAGACTAGCGGGGCACTACGGGCAGTACTTC. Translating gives CASSPRLAGHYGQYF.

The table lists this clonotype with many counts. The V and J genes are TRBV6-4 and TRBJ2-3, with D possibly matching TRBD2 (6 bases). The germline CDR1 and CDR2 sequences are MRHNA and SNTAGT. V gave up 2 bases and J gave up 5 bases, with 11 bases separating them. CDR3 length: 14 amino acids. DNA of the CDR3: TGTGCCAGCAGTGACGGCGGGGCCGGAGATACGCAGTATTTT. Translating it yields CASSDGGAGDTQYF.

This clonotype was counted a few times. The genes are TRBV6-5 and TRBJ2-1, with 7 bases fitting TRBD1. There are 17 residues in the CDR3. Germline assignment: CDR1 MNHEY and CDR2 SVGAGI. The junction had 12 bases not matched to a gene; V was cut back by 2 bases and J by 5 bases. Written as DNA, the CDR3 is TGTGCCAGCAGTTACCCTCGAGAAGGGGGCATCCACAATGAGCAGTTCTTC. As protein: CASSYPREGGIHNEQFF.

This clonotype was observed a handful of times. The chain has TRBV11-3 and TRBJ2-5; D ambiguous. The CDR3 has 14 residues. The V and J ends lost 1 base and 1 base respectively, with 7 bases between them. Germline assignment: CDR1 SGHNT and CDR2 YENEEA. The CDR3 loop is CASSLVLSQETQYF. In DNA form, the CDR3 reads TGTGCCAGCAGCTTAGTTCTCAGCCAAGAGACCCAGTACTTC.

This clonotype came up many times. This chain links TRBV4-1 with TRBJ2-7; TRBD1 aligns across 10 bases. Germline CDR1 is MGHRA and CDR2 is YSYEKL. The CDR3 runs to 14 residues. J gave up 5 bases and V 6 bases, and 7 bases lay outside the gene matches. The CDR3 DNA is TGCGCCAGCAGAAGTCTGGGGACAGGGGACGAGCAGTACTTC. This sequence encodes CASRSLGTGDEQYF.

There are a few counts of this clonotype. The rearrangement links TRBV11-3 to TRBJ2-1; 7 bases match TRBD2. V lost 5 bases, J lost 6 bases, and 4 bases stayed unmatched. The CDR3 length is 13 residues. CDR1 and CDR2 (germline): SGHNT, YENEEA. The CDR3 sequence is CASSRDYRNEQFF. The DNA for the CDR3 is TGTGCCAGCAGCCGGGACTACCGCAATGAGCAGTTCTTC.

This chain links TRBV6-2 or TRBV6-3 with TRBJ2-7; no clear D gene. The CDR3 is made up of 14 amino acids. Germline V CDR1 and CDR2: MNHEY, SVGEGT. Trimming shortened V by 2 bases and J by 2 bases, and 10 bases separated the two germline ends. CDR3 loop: CASSYLGRTYEQYF. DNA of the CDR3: TGTGCCAGCAGTTACCTCGGACGTACCTACGAGCAGTACTTC.

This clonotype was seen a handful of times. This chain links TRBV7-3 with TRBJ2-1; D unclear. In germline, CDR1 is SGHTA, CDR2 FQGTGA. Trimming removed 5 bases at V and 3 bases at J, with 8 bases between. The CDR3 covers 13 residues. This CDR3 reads CASSVYSYNEQFF. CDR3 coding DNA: TGTGCCAGCAGCGTGTACAGCTACAATGAGCAGTTCTTC.

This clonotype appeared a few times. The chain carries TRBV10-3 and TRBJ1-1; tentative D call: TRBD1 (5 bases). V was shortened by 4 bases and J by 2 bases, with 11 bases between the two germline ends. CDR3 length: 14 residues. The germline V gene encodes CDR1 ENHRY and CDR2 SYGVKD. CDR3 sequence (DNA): TGTGCCATCAGTGGGGACGGGGCCAACACTGAAGCTTTCTTT. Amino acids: CAISGDGANTEAFF.

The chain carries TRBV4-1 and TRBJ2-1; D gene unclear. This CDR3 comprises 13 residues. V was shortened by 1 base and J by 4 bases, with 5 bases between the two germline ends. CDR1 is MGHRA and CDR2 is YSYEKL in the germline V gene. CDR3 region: CASSQGGYNEQFF. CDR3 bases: TGCGCCAGCAGCCAAGGGGGATACAATGAGCAGTTCTTC.

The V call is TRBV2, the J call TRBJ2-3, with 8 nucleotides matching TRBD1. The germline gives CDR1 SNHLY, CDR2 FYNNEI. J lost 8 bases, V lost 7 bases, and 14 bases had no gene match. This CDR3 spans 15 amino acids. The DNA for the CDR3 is TGTGCCAGCAAATCCCCGGGACAGGCGTCGGGTACGCAGTATTTT. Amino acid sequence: CASKSPGQASGTQYF.

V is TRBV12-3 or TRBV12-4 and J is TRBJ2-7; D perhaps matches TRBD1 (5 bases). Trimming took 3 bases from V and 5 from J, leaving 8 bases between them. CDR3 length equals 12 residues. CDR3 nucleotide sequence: TGTGCCAGCAGTTTGGCAGGGAACGAGCAGTACTTC. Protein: CASSLAGNEQYF.

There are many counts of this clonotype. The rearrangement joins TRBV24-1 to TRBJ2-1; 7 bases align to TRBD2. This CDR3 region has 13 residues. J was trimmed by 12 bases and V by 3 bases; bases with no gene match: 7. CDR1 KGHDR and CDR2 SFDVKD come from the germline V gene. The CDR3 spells CATSDPTSQGQFF. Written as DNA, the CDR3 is TGTGCCACCAGTGATCCGACTAGCCAGGGGCAGTTCTTC.